This T cell receptor beta chain emerged from a study of control samples from healthy donors and cancer patients. Measured with immunoSEQ multiplex PCR; TCRdb has only the in-frame clones, and not every one. This sample has about 130,000 clones, with about 92% found just once. Germline V gene lookup returns CDR1 SGHRS and CDR2 YFSETQ. Trimming removed 1 base at V and 2 bases at J, with 9 bases between. This CDR3 region has 14 residues. As to this clone: Other DNA sequences in this specimen translate into the identical CDR3.

The chain joins TRBV5-1 to TRBJ2-5; possible D gene TRBD1, 7 bases. The TCR was taken from a woman in her forties or fifties in good health. The sample consisted of blood. The CDR3: CASSLPGGQETQYF. In DNA form, the CDR3 reads TGCGCCAGCAGCTTGCCAGGGGGGCAAGAGACCCAGTACTTC.